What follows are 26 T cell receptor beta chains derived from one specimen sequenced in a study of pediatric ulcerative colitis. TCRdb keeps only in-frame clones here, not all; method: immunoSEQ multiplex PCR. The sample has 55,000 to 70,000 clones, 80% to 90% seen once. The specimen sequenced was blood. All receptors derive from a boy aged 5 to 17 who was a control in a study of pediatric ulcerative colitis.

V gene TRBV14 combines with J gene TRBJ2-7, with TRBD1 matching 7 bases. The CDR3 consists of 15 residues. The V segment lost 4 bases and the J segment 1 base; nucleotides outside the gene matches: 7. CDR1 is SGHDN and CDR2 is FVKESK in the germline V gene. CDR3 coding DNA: TGTGCCAGCAGCCGGACAGGCAGCGTTTCCTACGAGCAGTACTTC. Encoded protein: CASSRTGSVSYEQYF.

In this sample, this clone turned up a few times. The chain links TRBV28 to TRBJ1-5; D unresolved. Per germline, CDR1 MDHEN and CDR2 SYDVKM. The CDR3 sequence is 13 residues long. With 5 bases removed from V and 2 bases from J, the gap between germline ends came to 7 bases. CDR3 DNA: TGTGCCAGCAGTCCCACGGGCAATCAGCCCCAGCATTTT. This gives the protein CASSPTGNQPQHF.

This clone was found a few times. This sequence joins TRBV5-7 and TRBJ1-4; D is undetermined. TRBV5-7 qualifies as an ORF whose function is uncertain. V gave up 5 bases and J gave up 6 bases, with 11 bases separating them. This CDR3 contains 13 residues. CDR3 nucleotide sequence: TGTGCCAGCAGACTAAAAAGGGATGAAAAACTGTTTTTT. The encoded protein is CASRLKRDEKLFF.

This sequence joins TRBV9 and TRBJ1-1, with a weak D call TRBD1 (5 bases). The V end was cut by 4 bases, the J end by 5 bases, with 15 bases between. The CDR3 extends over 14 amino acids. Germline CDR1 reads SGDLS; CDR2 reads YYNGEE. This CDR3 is CASSPSWGETEAFF. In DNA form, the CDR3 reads TGTGCCAGCAGCCCAAGCTGGGGGGAAACTGAAGCTTTCTTT.

The CDR3 DNA reads TGTGCCAGCAGCTTGGAACGGGCCAGCACAGATACGCAGTATTTT. It codes for CASSLERASTDTQYF. The chain carries TRBV5-4 and TRBJ2-3, with D unclear. V lost 0 bases and J lost 0, with 8 bases in between. The CDR3 runs to 15 residues. Germline CDR1 reads SGHNT; CDR2 reads YYREEE (reference sequence).

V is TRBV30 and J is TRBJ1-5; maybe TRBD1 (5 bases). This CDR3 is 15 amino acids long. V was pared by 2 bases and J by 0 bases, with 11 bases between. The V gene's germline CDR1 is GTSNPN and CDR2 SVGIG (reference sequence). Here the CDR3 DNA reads TGTGCCTGGAGTCATGGGGCTTATAGCAATCAGCCCCAGCATTTT. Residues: CAWSHGAYSNQPQHF.

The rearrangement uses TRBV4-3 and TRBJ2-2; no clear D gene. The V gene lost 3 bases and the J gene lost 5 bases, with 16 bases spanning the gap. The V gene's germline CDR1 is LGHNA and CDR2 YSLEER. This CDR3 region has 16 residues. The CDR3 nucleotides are TGCGCCAGCAGCCATGTCTCGCTGATGGGGACCGGGGAGCTGTTTTTT. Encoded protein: CASSHVSLMGTGELFF.

The CDR3 loop reads CASSQQSRAVEDGELFF. The CDR3 nucleotides read TGTGCCAGCAGCCAGCAGTCGCGGGCAGTCGAGGACGGGGAGCTGTTTTTT. This chain links TRBV4-2 with TRBJ2-2, with D possibly matching TRBD2 (5 bases). The V end lost 3 bases, the J end lost 7 bases, and 21 bases lay between the germline ends. Germline V gene sequence: CDR1 LGHNA, CDR2 YNFKEQ. CDR3 length equals 17 residues.

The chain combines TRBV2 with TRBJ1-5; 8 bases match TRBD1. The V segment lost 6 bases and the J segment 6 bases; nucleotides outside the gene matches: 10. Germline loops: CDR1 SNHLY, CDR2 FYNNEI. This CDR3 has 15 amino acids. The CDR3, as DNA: TGTGCCAGCAGCGACTCAGGGGGCGCGGGTCAGCCCCAGCATTTT. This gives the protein CASSDSGGAGQPQHF.

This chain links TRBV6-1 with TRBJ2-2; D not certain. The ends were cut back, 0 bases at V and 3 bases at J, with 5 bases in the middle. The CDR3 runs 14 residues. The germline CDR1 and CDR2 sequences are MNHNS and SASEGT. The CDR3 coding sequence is TGTGCCAGCAGTGAAGCGCCGGACACCGGGGAGCTGTTTTTT. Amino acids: CASSEAPDTGELFF.

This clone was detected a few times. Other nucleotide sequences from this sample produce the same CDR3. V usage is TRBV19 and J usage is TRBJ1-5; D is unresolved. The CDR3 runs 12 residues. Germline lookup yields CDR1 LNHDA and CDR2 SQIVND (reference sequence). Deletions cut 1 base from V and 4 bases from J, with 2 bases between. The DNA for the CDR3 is TGTGCCAGTAGTATAGGAAATCAGCCCCAGCATTTT. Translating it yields CASSIGNQPQHF.

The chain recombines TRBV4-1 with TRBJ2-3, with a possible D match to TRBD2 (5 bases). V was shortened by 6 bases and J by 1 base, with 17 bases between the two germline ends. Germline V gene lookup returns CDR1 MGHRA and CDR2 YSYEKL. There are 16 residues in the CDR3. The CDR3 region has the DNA TGCGCCAGCAGGGCGGGCCAAGAGTATGGCACAGATACGCAGTATTTT. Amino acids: CASRAGQEYGTDTQYF.

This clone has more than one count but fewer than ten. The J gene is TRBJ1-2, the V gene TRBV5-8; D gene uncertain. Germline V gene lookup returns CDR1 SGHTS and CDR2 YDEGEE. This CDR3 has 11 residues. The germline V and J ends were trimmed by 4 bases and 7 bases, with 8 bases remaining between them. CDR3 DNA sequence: TGTGCCAGCAGCCATTGGCTTGGCTACACCTTC. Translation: CASSHWLGYTF.

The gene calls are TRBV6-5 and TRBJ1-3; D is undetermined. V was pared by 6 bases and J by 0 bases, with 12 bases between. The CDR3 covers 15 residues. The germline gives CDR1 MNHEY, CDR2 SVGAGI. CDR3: CASRPQADSGNTIYF. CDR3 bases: TGTGCCAGCAGGCCCCAGGCAGACTCTGGAAACACCATATATTTT.

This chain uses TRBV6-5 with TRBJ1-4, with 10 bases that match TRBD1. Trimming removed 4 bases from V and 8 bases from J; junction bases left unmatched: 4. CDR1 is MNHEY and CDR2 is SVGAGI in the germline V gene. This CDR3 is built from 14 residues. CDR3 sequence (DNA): TGTGCCAGCAGTTCCGGACAGGGGGTCGAAAAACTGTTTTTT. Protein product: CASSSGQGVEKLFF.

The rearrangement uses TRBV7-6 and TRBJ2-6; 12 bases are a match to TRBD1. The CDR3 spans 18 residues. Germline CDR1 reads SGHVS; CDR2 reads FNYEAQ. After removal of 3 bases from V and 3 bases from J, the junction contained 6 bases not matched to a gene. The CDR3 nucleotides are TGTGCCAGCAGCTTTACCGGGACAGGGGGCTATGGGGCCAACGTCCTGACTTTC. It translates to CASSFTGTGGYGANVLTF.

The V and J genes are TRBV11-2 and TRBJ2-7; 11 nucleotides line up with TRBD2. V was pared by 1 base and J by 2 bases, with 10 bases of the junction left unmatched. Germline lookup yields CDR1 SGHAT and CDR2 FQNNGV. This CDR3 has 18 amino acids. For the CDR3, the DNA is TGTGCCAGCAGCTTAGCGGCTAGCGGGAGGACCTCACCCTACGAGCAGTACTTC. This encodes CASSLAASGRTSPYEQYF.

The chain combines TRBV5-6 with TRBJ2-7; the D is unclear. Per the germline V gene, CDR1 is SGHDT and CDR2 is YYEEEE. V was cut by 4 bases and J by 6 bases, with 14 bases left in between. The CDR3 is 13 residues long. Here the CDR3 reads CASSASELLEQYF. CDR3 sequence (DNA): TGTGCCAGCAGCGCGTCTGAGTTACTCGAGCAGTACTTC.

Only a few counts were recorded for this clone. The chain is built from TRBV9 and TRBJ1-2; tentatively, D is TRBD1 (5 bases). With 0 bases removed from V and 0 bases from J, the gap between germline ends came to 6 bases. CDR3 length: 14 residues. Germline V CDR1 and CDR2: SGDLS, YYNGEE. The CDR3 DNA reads TGTGCCAGCAGCGTAGAGACAGCTAACTATGGCTACACCTTC. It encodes CASSVETANYGYTF.

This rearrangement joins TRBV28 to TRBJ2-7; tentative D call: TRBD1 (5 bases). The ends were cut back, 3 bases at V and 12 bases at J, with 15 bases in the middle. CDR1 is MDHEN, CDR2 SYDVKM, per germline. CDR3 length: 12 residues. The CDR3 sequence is CASSFSSRAPYF. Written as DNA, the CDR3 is TGTGCCAGCAGTTTCTCGTCCAGGGCCCCGTACTTC.

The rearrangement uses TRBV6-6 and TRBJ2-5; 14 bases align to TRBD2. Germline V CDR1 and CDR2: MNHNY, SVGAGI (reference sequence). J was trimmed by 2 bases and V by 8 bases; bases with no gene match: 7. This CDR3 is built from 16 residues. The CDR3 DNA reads TGTGCCAGCGCCCTTCGACTAGCGGGAGGGCAAGAGACCCAGTACTTC. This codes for CASALRLAGGQETQYF.

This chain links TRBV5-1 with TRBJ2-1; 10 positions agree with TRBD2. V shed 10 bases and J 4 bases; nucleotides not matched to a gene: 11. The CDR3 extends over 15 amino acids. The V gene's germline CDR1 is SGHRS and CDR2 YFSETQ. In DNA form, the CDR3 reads TGCGCCGCCTCCAAGGGGACTAGCGCTTACAATGAGCAGTTCTTC. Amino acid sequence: CAASKGTSAYNEQFF.

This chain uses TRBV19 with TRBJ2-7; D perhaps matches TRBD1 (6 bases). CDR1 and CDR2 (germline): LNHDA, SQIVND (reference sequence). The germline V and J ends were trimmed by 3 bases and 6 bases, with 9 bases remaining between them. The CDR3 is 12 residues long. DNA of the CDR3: TGTGCCAGTAGTATTTCCAGGGGCGAGCAGTACTTC. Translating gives CASSISRGEQYF.

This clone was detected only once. CDR3 loop: CASSVLGQGTHNEQFF. CDR3 nucleotide sequence: TGTGCCAGCAGTGTCTTGGGACAGGGGACCCACAATGAGCAGTTCTTC. The chain is built from TRBV6-1 and TRBJ2-1; 10 bases align to TRBD1. Germline V gene lookup returns CDR1 MNHNS and CDR2 SASEGT. The CDR3 is 16 amino acids. The ends lost 4 bases at V and 5 bases at J; junction bases unmatched: 8.

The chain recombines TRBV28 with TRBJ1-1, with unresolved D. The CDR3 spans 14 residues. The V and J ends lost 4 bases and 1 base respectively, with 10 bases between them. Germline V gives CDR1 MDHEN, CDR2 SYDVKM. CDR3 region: CASSSGRRNTEAFF. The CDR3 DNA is TGTGCCAGCAGTTCAGGAAGGAGGAACACTGAAGCTTTCTTT.

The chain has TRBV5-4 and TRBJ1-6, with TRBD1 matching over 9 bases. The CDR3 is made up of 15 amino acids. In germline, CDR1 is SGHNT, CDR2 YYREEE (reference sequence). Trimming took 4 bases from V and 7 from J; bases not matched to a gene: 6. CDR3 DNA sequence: TGTGCCAGCAGCCCAAGGGACAGGGTCAATTCACCCCTCCACTTT. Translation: CASSPRDRVNSPLHF. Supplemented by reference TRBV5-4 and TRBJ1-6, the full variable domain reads ETGVTQSPTHLIKTRGQQVTLRCSSQSGHNTVSWYQQALGQGPQFIFQYYREEENGRGNFPPRFSGLQFPNYSSELNVNALELDDSALYLCASSPRDRVNSPLHFGNGTRLTVT.